This record looks at one T cell receptor (beta chain) sequence and its context. The antigen is not known. The data stem from a study of OX40 agonist ivuxolimab in advanced cancers. As for the study in general: Three patients, one with hepatocellular carcinoma and two with cutaneous melanoma, achieved partial responses. Study-wide points: The investigators did not determine what antigen specificity the expanded peripheral T cells had. Nonresponders included some who also had low normalized T-cell clonal expansion.

The data were produced by immunoSEQ multiplex PCR, yet TCRdb's version contains in-frame clones alone and is incomplete. The data show 35,000 to 45,000 clones, around 90% seen once. Germline CDR1 is MNHEY and CDR2 is SMNVEV (reference sequence). V trimming: 6 bases; J trimming: 5 bases; junction bases outside the gene matches: 3. The CDR3 runs to 12 residues. Here the sequenced sample was CD4+ or CD8+ T cells sorted from blood, taken in a trial of the OX40 agonist ivuxolimab. V gene TRBV27 combines with J gene TRBJ1-2; 7 bases map to TRBD1. The clonotype comes from an adult with an advanced solid tumor such as melanoma, head and neck, liver or kidney cancer. CDR3 sequence (DNA): TGTGCCAGCAGACAGGGGTCATATGGCTACACCTTC. Translated, it gives CASRQGSYGYTF.